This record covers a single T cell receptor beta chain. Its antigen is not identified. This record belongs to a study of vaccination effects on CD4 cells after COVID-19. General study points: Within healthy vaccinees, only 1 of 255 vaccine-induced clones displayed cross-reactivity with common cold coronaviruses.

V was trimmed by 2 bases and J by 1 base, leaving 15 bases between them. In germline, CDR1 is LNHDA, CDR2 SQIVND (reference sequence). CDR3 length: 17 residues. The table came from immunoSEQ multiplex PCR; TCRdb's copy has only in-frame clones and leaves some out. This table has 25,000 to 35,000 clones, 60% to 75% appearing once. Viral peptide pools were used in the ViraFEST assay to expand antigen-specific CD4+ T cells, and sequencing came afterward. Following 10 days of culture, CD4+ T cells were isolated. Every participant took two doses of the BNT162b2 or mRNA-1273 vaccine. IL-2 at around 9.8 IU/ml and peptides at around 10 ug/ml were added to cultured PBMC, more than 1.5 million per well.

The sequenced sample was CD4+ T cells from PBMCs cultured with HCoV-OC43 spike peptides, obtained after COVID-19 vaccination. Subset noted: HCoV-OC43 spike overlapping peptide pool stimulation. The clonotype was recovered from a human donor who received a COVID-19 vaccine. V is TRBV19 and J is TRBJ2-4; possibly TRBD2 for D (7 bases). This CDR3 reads CASSIRGGVRAKNIQYF. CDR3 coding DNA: TGTGCCAGTAGTATAAGGGGGGGAGTGCGGGCCAAAAACATTCAGTACTTC.